This T cell receptor beta chain was sequenced during a study of blood T cell repertoires in COVID-19. Whole-study context: There were acute and convalescent COVID-19 samples, and they came from the United States, Italy and Spain. PBMCs, B-cell-depleted T cells, or T cells were the source of the cDNA or gDNA that made up the material.

In the study's own analysis: Estimation of nucleated cell counts was performed using reference gene primer amplification. The data were produced by immunoSEQ multiplex PCR, yet TCRdb's version contains in-frame clones alone and is incomplete. Clone size and V and J calls were adopted from that table, with D and trimming inferred from the DNA. The sample shows more than 300,000 clones, 85% to 90% of them seen only once. Seattle researchers signed up patients amid active infection and tracked them longitudinally. The clonotype comes from a woman in her twenties or thirties with COVID-19, enrolled during active disease. Sample: peripheral blood.

The CDR3 nucleotides read TGCAGTGCTAGTAGGGGTCCTAGCAATCAGCCCCAGCATTTT. Protein: CSASRGPSNQPQHF. The rearrangement uses TRBV20-1 and TRBJ1-5; TRBD1 is a possible D gene (5 bases). Trimming removed 3 bases at V and 0 bases at J, with 9 bases between. CDR3 length equals 14 residues. The germline CDR1 and CDR2 sequences are DFQATT and SNEGSKA (reference sequence).